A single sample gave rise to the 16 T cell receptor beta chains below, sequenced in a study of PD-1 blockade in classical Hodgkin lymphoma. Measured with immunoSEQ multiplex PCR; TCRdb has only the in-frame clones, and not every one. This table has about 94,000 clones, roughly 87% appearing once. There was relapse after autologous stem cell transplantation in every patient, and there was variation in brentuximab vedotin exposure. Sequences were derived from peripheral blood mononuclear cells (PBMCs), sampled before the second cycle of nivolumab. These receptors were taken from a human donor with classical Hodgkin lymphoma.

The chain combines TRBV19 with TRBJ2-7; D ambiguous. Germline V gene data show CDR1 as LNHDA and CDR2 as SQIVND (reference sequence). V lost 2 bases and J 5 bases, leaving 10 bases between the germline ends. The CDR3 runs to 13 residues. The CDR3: CASSISRTDEQYF. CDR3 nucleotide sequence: TGTGCCAGTAGTATATCCCGCACAGACGAGCAGTACTTC.

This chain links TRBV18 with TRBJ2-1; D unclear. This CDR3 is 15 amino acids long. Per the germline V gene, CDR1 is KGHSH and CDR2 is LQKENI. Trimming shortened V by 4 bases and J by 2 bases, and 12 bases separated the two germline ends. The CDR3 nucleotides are TGTGCCAGCTCACTGGAATATTCCCCCTACAATGAGCAGTTCTTC. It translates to CASSLEYSPYNEQFF.

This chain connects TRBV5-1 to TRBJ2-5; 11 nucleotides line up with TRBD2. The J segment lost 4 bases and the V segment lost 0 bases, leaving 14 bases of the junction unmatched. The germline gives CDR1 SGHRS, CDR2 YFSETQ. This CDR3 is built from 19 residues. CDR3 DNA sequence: TGCGCCAGCAGCTTGGTACGACTAGCGGGATACGATACCTTAGAGACCCAGTACTTC. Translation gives CASSLVRLAGYDTLETQYF.

The CDR3 coding sequence is TGTGCCAGCTCACCAGGGATCAACAGGGACTATGGCTACACCTTC. Its translation is CASSPGINRDYGYTF. The V gene is TRBV18, the J gene TRBJ1-2; weak D call: TRBD1 (6 bases). CDR3 size: 15 residues. Trimming removed 2 bases at V and 3 bases at J, with 13 bases between. Per germline, CDR1 KGHSH and CDR2 LQKENI. The full variable domain, completed using reference TRBV18 and TRBJ1-2, is NAGVMQNPRHLVRRRGQEARLRCSPMKGHSHVYWYRQLPEEGLKFMVYLQKENIIDESGMPKERFSAEFPKEGPSILRIQQVVRGDSAAYFCASSPGINRDYGYTFGSGTRLTVV.

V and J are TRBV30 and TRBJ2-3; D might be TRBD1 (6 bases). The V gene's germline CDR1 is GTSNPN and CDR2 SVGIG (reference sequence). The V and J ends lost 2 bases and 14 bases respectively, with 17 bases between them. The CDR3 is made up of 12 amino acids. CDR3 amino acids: CAWSTVGARGYF. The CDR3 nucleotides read TGTGCCTGGAGTACGGTCGGGGCCAGGGGGTATTTT.

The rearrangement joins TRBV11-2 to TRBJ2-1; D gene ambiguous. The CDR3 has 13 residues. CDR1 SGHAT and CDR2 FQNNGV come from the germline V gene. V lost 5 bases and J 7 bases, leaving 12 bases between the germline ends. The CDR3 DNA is TGTGCCAGCAGCCCCGCTTTGGGGAATGAGCAGTTCTTC. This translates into CASSPALGNEQFF.

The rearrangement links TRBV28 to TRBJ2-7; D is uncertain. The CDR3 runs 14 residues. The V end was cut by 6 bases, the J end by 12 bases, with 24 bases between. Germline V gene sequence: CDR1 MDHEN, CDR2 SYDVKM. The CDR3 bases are TGTGCCAGCAGCCAAATGGCGGAGTCCTATTCCCCGTACTTC. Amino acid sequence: CASSQMAESYSPYF.

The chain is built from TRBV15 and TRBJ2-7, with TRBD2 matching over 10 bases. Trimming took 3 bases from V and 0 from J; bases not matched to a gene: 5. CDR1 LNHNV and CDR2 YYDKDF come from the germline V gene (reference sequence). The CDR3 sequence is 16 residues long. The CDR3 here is CATSSASGGVSYEQYF. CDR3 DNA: TGTGCCACCAGCAGCGCGAGCGGGGGGGTCTCCTACGAGCAGTACTTC.

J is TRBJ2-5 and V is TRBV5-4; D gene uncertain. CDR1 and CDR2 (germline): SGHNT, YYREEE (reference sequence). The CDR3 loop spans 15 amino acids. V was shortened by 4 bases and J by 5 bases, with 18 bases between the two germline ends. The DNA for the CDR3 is TGTGCCAGCAGCCCGGGCGCAGACCCCCCGGAGACCCAGTACTTC. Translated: CASSPGADPPETQYF. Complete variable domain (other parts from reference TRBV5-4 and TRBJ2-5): ETGVTQSPTHLIKTRGQQVTLRCSSQSGHNTVSWYQQALGQGPQFIFQYYREEENGRGNFPPRFSGLQFPNYSSELNVNALELDDSALYLCASSPGADPPETQYFGPGTRLLVL.

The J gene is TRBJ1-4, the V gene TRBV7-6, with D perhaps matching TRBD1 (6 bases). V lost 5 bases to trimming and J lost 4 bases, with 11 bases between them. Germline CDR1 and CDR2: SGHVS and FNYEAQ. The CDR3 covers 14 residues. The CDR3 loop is CASSPGVYNEKLFF. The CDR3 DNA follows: TGTGCCAGCAGCCCAGGGGTTTATAATGAAAAACTGTTTTTT.

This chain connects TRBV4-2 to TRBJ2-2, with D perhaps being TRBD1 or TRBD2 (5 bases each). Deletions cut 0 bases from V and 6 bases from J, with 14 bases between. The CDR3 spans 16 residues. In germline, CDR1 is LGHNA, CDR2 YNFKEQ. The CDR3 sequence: CASSQEGTGSAGELFF. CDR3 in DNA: TGTGCCAGCAGCCAAGAGGGGACGGGGTCGGCCGGGGAGCTGTTTTTT.

This CDR3 reads CASSVATGINYEQYF. As DNA, the CDR3 is TGTGCCAGCAGCGTAGCTACAGGAATAAATTACGAGCAGTACTTC. The chain carries TRBV9 and TRBJ2-7; D is possibly TRBD1 (5 bases). CDR1 SGDLS and CDR2 YYNGEE come from the germline V gene. The length of the CDR3 is 15 residues. The germline V and J ends were trimmed by 0 bases and 4 bases, with 14 bases remaining between them.

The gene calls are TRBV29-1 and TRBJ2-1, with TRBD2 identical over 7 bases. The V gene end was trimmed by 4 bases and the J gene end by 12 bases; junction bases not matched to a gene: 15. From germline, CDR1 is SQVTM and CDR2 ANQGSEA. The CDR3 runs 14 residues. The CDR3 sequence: CSVVPGTTKKRQFF. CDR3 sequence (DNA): TGCAGCGTTGTTCCCGGGACTACCAAGAAACGGCAGTTCTTC.

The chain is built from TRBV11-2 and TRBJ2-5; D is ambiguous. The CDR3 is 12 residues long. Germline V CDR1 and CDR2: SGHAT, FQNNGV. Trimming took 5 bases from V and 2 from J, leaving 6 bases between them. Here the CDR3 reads CASSDLQETQYF. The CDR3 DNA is TGTGCCAGCAGCGATCTTCAAGAGACCCAGTACTTC.

CDR3 DNA sequence: TGTGCCAGTAGTTCGGCACCACGGGGGCCTACAGATACGCAGTATTTT. It translates to CASSSAPRGPTDTQYF. The V call is TRBV19, the J call TRBJ2-3; tentatively, D is TRBD1 or TRBD2 (6 bases each). From germline, CDR1 is LNHDA and CDR2 SQIVND (reference sequence). This CDR3 has 16 amino acids. V gave up 5 bases and J gave up 3 bases, with 18 bases separating them.

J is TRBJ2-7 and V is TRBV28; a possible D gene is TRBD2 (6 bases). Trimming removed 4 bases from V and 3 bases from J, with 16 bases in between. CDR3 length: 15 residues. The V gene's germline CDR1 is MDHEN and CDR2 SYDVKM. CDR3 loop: CASSSEGRSGYEQYF. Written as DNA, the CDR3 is TGTGCCAGCAGTTCGGAGGGTCGTAGCGGCTACGAGCAGTACTTC.